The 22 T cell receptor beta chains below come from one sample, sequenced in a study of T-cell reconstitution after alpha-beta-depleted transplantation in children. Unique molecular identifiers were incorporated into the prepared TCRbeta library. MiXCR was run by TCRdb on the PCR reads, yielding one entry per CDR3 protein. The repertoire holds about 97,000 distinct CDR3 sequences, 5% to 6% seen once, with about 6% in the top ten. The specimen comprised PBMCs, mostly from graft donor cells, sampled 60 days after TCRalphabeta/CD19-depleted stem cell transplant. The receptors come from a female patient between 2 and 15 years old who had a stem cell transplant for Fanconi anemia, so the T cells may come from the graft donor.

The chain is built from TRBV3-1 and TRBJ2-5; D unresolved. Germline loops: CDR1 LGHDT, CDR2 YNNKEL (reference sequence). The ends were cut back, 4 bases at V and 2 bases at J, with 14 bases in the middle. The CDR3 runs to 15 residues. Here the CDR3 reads CASSLRAGRQETQYF. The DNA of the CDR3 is TGTGCCAGCAGCCTCCGGGCAGGCAGGCAAGAGACCCAGTACTTC.

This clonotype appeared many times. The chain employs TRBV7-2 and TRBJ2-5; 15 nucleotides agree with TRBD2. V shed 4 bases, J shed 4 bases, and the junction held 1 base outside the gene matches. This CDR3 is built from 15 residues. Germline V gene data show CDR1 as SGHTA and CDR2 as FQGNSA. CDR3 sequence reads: CASSWTSGGGETQYF. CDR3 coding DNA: TGTGCCAGCAGCTGGACTAGCGGGGGGGGAGAGACCCAGTACTTC.

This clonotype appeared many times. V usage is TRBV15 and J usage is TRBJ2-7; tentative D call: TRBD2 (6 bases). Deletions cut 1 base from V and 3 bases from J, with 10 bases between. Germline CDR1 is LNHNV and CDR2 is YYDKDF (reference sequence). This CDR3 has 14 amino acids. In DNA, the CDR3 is TGTGCCACCAGCAGAGTTACGGGGGACTACGAGCAGTACTTC. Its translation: CATSRVTGDYEQYF.

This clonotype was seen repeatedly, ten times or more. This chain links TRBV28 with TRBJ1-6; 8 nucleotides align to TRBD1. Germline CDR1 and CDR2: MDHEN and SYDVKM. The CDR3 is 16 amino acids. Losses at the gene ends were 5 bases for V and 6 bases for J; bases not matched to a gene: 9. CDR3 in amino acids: CASSTKTGGGNSPLHF. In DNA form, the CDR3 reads TGTGCCAGCAGTACAAAAACAGGGGGGGGTAATTCACCCCTCCACTTT.

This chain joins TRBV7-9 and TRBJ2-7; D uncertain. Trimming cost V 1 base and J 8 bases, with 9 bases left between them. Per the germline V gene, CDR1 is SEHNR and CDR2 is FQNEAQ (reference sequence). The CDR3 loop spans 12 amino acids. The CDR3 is CASSLELRQQYF. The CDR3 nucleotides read TGTGCCAGCAGCTTAGAATTAAGGCAGCAGTACTTC.

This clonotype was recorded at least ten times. CDR3 in DNA: TGCAGTGCTTATTCAACAGGGGGCGCTGGGGTCGAGGATCAGCCCCAGCATTTT. This translates into CSAYSTGGAGVEDQPQHF. The chain has TRBV20-1 and TRBJ1-5; 9 bases fit TRBD1. The CDR3 covers 18 residues. V shed 5 bases and J 5 bases; nucleotides not matched to a gene: 19. Germline CDR1 reads DFQATT; CDR2 reads SNEGSKA (reference sequence).

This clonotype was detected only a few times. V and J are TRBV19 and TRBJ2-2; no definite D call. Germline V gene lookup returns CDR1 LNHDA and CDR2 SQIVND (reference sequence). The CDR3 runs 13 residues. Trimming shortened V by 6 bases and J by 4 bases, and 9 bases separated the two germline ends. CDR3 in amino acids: CASRFGPTGELFF. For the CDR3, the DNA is TGTGCCAGTAGGTTCGGGCCCACCGGGGAGCTGTTTTTT.

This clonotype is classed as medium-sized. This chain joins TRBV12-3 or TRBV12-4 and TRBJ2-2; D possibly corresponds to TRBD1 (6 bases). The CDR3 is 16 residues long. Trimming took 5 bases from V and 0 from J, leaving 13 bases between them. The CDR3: CASSPPDSSNTGELFF. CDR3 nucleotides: TGTGCCAGCAGTCCGCCGGACAGTTCGAACACCGGGGAGCTGTTTTTT.

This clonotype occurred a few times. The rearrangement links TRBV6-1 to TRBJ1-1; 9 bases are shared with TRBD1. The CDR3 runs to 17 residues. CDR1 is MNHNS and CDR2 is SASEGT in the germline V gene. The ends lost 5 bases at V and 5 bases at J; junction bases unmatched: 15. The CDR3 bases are TGTGCCAGCAGTCCCTGGGCTATCACAGGGGGCGGGACTGAAGCTTTCTTT. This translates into CASSPWAITGGGTEAFF.

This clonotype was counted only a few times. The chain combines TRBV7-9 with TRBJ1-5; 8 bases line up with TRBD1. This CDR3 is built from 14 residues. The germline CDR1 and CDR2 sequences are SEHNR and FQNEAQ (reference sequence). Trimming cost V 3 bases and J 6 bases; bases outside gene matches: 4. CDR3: CASSFTTGGQPQHF. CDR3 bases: TGTGCCAGCAGCTTCACCACAGGGGGTCAGCCCCAGCATTTT.

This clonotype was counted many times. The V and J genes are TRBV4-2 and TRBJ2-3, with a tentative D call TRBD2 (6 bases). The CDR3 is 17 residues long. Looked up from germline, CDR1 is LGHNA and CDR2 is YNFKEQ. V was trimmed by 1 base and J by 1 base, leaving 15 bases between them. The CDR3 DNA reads TGTGCCAGCAGCCAAGTTGAGACGCGGGGACGCACAGATACGCAGTATTTT. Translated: CASSQVETRGRTDTQYF.

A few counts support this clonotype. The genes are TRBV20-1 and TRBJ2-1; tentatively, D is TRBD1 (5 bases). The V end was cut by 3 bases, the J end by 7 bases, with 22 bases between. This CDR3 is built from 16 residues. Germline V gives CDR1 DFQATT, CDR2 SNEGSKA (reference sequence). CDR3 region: CSASTPRPIKGNEQFF. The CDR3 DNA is TGCAGTGCTAGCACGCCCAGACCCATCAAGGGGAATGAGCAGTTCTTC.

CDR3 in DNA: TGTGCCAGCAGATACACCGGGACAGGGTTAGACGAGCAGTACTTC. Its translation is CASRYTGTGLDEQYF. V and J are TRBV11-2 and TRBJ2-7; 9 positions agree with TRBD1. V was pared by 6 bases and J by 5 bases, with 11 bases of the junction left unmatched. Germline V CDR1 and CDR2: SGHAT, FQNNGV. The CDR3 is 15 amino acids.

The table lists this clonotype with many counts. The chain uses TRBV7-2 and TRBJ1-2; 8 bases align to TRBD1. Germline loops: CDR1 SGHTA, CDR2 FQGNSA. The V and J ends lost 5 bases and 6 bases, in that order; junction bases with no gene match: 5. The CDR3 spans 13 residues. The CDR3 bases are TGTGCCAGCAGCCCGGACAGGGTAAATGGCTACACCTTC. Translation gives CASSPDRVNGYTF.

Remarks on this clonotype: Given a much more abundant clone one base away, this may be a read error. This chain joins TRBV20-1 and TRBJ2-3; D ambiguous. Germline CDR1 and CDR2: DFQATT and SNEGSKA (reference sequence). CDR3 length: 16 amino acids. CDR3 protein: CTARVAQLITSDTQYF. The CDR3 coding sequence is TGCACTGCTAGAGTAGCACAGCTAATAACCTCAGATACGCAGTATTTT.

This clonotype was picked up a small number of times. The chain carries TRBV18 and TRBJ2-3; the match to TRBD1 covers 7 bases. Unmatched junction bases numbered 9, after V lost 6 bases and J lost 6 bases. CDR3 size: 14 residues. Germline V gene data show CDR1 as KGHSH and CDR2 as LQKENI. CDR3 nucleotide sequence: TGTGCCAGCTCGCGTAAGACAGGGTTGGATACGCAGTATTTT. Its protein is CASSRKTGLDTQYF.

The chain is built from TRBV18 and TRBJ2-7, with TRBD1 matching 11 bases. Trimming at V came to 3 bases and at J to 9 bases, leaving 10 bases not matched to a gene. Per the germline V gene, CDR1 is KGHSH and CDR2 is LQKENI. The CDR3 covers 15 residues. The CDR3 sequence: CASSPTPDRGRGQYF. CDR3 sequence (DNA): TGTGCCAGCTCACCCACTCCGGACAGGGGGCGCGGGCAGTACTTC.

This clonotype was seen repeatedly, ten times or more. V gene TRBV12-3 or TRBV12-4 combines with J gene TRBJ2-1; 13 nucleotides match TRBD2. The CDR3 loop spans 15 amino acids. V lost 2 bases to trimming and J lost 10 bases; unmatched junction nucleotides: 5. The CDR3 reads CASSLSGLAGQEQFF. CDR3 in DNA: TGTGCCAGCAGTTTATCGGGACTAGCGGGGCAAGAGCAGTTCTTC.

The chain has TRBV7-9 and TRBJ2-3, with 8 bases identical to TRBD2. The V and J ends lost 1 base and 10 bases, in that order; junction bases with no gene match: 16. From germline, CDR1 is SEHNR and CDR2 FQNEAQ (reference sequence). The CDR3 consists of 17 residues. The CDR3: CASSLEASGRKSDAQYF. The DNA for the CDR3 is TGTGCCAGCAGCTTAGAGGCTAGCGGGCGGAAGTCTGATGCGCAGTATTTT.

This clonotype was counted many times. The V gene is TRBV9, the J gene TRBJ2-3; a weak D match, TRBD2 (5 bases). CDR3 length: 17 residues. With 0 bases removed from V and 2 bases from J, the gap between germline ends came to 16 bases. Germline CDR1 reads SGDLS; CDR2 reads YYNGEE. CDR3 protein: CASSVVGLSGPTDTQYF. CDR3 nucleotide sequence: TGTGCCAGCAGCGTAGTTGGACTCTCGGGCCCCACAGATACGCAGTATTTT.

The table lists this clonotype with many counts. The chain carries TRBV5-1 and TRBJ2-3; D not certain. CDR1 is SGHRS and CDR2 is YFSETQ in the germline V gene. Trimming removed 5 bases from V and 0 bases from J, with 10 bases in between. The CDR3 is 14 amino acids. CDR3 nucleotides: TGCGCCAGCAGAGACCGCCTTAGCACAGATACGCAGTATTTT. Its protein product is CASRDRLSTDTQYF.

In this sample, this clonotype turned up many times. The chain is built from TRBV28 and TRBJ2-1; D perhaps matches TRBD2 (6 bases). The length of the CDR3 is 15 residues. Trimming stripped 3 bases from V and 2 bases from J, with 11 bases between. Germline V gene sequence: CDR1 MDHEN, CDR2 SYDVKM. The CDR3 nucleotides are TGTGCCAGCAGTTTCGGGGGAGTTCCCTACAATGAGCAGTTCTTC. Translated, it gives CASSFGGVPYNEQFF. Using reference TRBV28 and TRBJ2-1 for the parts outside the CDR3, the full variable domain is DVKVTQSSRYLVKRTGEKVFLECVQDMDHENMFWYRQDPGLGLRLIYFSYDVKMKEKGDIPEGYSVSREKKERFSLILESASTNQTSMYLCASSFGGVPYNEQFFGPGTRLTVL.